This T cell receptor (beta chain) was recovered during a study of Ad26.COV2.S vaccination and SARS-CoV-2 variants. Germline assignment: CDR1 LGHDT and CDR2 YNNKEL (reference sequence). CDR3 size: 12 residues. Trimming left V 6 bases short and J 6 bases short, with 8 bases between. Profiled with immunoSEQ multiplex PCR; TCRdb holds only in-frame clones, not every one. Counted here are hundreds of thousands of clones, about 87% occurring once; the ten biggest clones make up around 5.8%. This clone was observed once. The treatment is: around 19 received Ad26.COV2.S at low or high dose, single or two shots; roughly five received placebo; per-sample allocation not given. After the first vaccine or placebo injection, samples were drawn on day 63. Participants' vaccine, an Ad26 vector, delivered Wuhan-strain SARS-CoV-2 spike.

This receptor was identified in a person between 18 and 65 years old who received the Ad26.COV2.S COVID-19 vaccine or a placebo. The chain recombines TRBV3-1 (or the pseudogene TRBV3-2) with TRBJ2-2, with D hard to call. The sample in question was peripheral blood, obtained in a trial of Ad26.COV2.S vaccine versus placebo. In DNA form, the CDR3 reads TGTGCCAGCAGGAGGCCCGCCGGGGAGCTGTTTTTT. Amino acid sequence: CASRRPAGELFF.